This TCR beta chain came from a study of post-analysis software for immune sequencing data (dated by TCRdb to between 2014 and 2017). Turning to the overall study: Disease courses on record covered relapsing-remitting, secondary progressive and progressive-relapsing multiple sclerosis, though some patients had no subtype annotation. The patient repertoires were compared against 11 previously published healthy control repertoires obtained from donors aged 6 to 25 years. A subset of samples was prepared in parallel using single-end sample barcoding, then pooled and co-amplified after Illumina adapter ligation. Overall results and qualifications from the work: The control group was slightly older than the multiple sclerosis patient group. Direct clustering with F measure revealed strong co-clustering of samples prepared in the same batch, which led to a batch-effect correction. Patients showed significantly higher frequencies than controls for a handful of TRBV segments, among them TRBV5-6, TRBV5-1 and TRBV20-1. Multiple sclerosis patients had significantly lower normalized Chao1 diversity than controls, a result that suggests substantial peripheral T-cell clonal expansion.

TCR beta repertoires were profiled from peripheral blood of about a dozen young patients with multiple sclerosis to demonstrate the VDJtools post-analysis software. The patients with multiple sclerosis were children and adolescents between roughly 6 and 15 years of age. The library was made by PCR. The sequencer listed for this sample is Illumina HiSeq 2500. To reduce PCR and sequencing biases, unique molecular identifiers were built into the TCR beta cDNA libraries. Per 1 to 10 million input T cells, approximately 500,000 cDNA molecules were obtained, such that each molecule approximated one T cell. The same protocol used for the earlier healthy control dataset was applied to prepare and sequence the patient libraries. Samples belonging to the same batch were prepared together, multiplexed and sequenced on a shared HiSeq lane. As for the original processing: MIGEC handled the raw barcoded reads, throwing out single-read molecular identifier groups before consensus assembly and CDR3 extraction. VDJtools was used for post-analysis of the clonotype tables, and diversity was normalized by down-sampling every dataset to the size of the smallest sample. Repertoire overlap clustering matched CDR3 amino acid but not nucleotide sequences to correct batch-related cross-sample contamination. In-frame beta chains were kept once TCRdb had trimmed the public reads at Q25 with fastp and called clones with MiXCR. A single entry per CDR3 protein holds the most common genes and DNA from its merged rows. The V and J calls here are based on TCRdb, not the publication. The sample table lists about 820,000 distinct CDR3 sequences, roughly 50% of them with a count of one. The top ten clonotypes cover over 4% of the sample.

About this clonotype: What this receptor recognizes is not known. The sample holds no much larger clone one base away, and base qualities are not on file.

According to the germline V gene (reference sequence), CDR1 reads DFQATT and CDR2 reads SNEGSKA. Relative to germline, V is 5 bases shorter and J is 0 bases shorter, with 10 bases between their ends. The CDR3 has 13 amino acids, counting the end cysteine and phenylalanine. Of the read, only the CDR3 DNA is kept; its 39 bases are in frame from base 1. The chain couples TRBV20-1 to TRBJ1-2; no confident D gene assignment can be made. The sample consisted of blood. This TCR derives from a girl aged 10 to 17 with multiple sclerosis. For the CDR3, the sequence is CSAGTGTNYGYTF. The nucleotide sequence reads as follows: TGCAGTGCTGGAACCGGGACTAACTATGGCTACACCTTC.